This TCR beta chain was identified during a study of tumor-infiltrating lymphocytes in primary liver carcinoma. Germline DNA was extracted alongside blood RNA, which was obtained from unsorted whole blood. cDNA specific to TCR beta was made from approximately 0.55 ug of total RNA, with a constant-region primer employed for priming. Investigators got TCR beta libraries out of three nested multiplex PCR rounds, done with slightly modified ARM-PCR. TRBV1-TRBV30 forward primers paired with a C-beta reverse primer were used in the first two PCR rounds, which ran roughly 9 cycles each. TCRdb called the multiplex PCR reads again in MiXCR, with one record for every CDR3 protein. The table shows approximately 340,000 distinct CDR3 sequences, with almost 65% occurring only once. Germline values: CDR1 SGHAT, CDR2 FQNNGV. The CDR3 consists of 16 residues. The V and J ends lost 9 bases and 0 bases, in that order; junction bases with no gene match: 11.

The specimen sequenced was peripheral blood. The gene calls are TRBV11-2 and TRBJ2-7; 10 bases map to TRBD2. The TCR originated in a man aged 35-49 years with primary liver carcinoma and hepatitis B virus infection. In nucleotides, the CDR3 is TGTGCCAGTAGCATAACTAGCGGGACCCTCTCCTACGAGCAGTACTTC. It translates to CASSITSGTLSYEQYF.